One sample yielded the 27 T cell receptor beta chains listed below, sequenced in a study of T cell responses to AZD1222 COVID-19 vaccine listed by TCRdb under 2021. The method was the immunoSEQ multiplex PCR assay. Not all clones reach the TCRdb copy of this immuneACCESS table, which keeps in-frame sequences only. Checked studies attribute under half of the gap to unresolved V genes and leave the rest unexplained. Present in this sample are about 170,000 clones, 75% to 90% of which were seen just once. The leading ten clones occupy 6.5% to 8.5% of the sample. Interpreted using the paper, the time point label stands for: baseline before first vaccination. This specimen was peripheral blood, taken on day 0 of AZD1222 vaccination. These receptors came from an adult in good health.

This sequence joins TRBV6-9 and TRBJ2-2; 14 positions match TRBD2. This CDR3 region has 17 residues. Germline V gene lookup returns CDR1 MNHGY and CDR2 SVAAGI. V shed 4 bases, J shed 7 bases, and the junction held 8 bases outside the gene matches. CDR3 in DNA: TGTGCCAGCAGTTCGGGACTAGCGGGGGCCCTACGCGGGGAGCTGTTTTTT. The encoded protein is CASSSGLAGALRGELFF.

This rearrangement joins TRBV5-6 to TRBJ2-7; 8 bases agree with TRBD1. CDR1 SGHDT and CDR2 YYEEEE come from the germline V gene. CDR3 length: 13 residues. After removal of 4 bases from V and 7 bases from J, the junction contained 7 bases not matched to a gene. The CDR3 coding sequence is TGTGCCAGCAGCAGTAGGACAGGGTGGGAGCAGTACTTC. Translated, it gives CASSSRTGWEQYF.

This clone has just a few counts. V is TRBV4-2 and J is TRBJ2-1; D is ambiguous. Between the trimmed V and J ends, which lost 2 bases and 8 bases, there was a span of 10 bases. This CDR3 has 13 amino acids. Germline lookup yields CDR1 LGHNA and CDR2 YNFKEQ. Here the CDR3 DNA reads TGTGCCAGCAGCCAATTTCACGAGGATGAGCAGTTCTTC. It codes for CASSQFHEDEQFF.

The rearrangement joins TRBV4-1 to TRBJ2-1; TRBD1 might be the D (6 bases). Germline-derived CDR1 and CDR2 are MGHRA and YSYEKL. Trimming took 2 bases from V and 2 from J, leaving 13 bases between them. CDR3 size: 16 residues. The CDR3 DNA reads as TGCGCCAGCAGCCAATGGGAAGGACAGCCCTACAATGAGCAGTTCTTC. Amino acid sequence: CASSQWEGQPYNEQFF.

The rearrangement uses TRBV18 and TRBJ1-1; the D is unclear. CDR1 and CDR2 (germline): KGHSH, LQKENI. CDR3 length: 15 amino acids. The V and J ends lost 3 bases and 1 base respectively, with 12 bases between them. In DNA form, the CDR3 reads TGTGCCAGCTCACCGGGAAGCATCGGGAACACTGAAGCTTTCTTT. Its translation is CASSPGSIGNTEAFF.

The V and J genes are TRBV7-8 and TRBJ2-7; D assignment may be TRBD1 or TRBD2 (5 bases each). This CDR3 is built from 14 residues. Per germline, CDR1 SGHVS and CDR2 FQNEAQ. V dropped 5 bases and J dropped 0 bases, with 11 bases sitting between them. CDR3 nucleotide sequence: TGTGCCAGCAGCCCGGGACGGAGCTCCTACGAGCAGTACTTC. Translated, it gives CASSPGRSSYEQYF. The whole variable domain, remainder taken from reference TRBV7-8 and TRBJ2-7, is GAGVSQSPRYKVAKRGQDVALRCDPISGHVSLFWYQQALGQGPEFLTYFQNEAQLDKSGLPSDRFFAERPEGSVSTLKIQRTQQEDSAVYLCASSPGRSSYEQYFGPGTRLTVT.

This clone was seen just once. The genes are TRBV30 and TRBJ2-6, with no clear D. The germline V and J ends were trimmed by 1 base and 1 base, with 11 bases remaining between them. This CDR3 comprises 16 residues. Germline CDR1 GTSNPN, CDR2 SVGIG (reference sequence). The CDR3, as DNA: TGTGCCTGGAGTGAGGTTGTCGATTCTGGGGCCAACGTCCTGACTTTC. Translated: CAWSEVVDSGANVLTF.

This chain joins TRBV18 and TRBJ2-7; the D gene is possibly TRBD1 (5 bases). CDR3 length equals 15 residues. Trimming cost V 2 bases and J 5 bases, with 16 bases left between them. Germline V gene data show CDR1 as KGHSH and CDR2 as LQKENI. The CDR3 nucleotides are TGTGCCAGCTCACCAGGCACGCAGGGTTTCGACGAGCAGTACGTC. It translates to CASSPGTQGFDEQYV.

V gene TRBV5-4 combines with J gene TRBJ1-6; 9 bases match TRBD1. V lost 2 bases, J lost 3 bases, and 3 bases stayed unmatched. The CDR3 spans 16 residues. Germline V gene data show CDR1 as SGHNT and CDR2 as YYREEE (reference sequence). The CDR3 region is CASSFGQGNYNSPLHF. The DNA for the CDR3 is TGTGCCAGCAGCTTCGGACAGGGGAACTATAATTCACCCCTCCACTTT.

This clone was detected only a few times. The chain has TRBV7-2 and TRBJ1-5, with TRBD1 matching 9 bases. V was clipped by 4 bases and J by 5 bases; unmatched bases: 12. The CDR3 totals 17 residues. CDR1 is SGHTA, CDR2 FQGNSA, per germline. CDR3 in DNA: TGTGCCAGCAGCTCCGGTTTAGGACAGGGGCCTCATCAGCCCCAGCATTTT. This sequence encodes CASSSGLGQGPHQPQHF.

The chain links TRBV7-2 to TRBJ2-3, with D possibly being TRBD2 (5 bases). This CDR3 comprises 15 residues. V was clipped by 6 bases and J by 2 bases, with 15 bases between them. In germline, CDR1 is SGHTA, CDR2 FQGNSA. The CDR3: CASRRTGSSTDTQYF. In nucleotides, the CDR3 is TGTGCCAGCAGGAGGACGGGATCCTCCACAGATACGCAGTATTTT.

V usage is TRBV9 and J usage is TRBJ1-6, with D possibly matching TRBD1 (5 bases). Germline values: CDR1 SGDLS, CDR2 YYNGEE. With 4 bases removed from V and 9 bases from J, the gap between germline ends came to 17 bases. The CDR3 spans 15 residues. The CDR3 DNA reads TGTGCCAGCAGCCCCCTCGGGAGGCAGGGTTCACCCCTCCACTTT. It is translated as CASSPLGRQGSPLHF.

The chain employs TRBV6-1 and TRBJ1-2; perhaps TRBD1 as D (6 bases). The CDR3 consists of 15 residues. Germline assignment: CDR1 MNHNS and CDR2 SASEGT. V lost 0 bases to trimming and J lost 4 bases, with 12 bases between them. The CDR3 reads CASSEAWGPAYGYTF. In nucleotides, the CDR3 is TGTGCCAGCAGTGAAGCGTGGGGGCCGGCCTATGGCTACACCTTC.

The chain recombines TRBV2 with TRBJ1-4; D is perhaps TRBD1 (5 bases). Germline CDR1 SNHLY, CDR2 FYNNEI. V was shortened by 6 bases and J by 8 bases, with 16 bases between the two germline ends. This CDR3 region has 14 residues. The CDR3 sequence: CASRDRVGVEKLFF. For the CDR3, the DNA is TGTGCCAGCAGGGACCGGGTAGGGGTCGAAAAACTGTTTTTT.

CDR3 in amino acids: CASSLEGRDYQPQHF. CDR3 nucleotides: TGTGCCAGCAGCTTGGAAGGCAGGGACTATCAGCCCCAGCATTTT. The chain is built from TRBV5-5 and TRBJ1-5; the D gene is possibly TRBD1 (5 bases). The CDR3 loop spans 15 amino acids. Germline CDR1 is SGHKS and CDR2 is YYEKEE (reference sequence). The V end lost 0 bases, the J end lost 5 bases, and 12 bases lay between the germline ends.

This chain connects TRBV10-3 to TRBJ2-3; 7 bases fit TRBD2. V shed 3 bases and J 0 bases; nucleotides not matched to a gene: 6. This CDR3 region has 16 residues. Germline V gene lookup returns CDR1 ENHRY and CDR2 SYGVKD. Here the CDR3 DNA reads TGTGCCATCAGTGATACTAAAGCGGGAAGCACAGATACGCAGTATTTT. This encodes CAISDTKAGSTDTQYF.

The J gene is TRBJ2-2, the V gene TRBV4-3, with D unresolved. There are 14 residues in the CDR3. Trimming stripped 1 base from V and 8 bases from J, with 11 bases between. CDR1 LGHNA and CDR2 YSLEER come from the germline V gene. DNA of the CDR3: TGCGCCAGCAGCCAAGGAATGGGGTCTGGGGAGCTGTTTTTT. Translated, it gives CASSQGMGSGELFF.

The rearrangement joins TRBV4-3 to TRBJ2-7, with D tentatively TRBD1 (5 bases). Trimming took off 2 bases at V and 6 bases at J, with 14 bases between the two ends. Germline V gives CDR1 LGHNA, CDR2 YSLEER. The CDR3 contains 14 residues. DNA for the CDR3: TGCGCCAGCAGCCAAACAGGCAGGTCACGCGAGCAGTACTTC. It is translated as CASSQTGRSREQYF.

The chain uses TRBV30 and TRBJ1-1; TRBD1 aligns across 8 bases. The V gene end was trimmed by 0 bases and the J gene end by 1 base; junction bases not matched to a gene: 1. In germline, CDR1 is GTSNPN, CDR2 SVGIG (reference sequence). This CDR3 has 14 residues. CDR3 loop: CAWSVQGENTEAFF. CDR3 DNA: TGTGCCTGGAGTGTACAGGGGGAGAACACTGAAGCTTTCTTT.

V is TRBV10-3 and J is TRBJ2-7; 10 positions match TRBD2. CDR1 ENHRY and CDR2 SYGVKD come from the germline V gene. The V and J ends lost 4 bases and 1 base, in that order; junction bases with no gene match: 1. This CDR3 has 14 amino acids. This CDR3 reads CAISGAGGSYEQYF. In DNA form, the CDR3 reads TGTGCCATCAGTGGAGCGGGGGGGTCCTACGAGCAGTACTTC.

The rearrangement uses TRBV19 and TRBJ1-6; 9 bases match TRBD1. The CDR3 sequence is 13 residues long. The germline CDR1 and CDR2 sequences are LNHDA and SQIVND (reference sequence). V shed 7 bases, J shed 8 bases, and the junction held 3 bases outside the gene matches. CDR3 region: CASKGQGDSPLHF. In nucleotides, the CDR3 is TGTGCCAGTAAGGGACAGGGAGATTCACCCCTCCACTTT.

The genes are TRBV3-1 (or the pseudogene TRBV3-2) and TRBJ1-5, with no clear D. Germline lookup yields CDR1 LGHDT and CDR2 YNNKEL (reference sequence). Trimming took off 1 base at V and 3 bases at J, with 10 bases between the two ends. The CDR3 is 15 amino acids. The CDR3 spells CASSQAFGPNQPQHF. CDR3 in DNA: TGTGCCAGCAGCCAAGCCTTCGGCCCCAATCAGCCCCAGCATTTT.

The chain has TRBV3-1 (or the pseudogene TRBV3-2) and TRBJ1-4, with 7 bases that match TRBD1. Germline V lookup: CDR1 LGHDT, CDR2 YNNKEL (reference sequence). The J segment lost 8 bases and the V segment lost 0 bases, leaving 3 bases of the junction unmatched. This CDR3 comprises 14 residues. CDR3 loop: CASSQDRGIEKLFF. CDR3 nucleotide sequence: TGTGCCAGCAGCCAAGACAGGGGGATCGAAAAACTGTTTTTT.

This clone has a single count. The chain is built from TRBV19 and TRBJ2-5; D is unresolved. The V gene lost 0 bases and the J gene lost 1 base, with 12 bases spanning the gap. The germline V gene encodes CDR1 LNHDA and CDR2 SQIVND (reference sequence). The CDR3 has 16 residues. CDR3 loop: CASSIESAAPQETQYF. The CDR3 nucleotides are TGTGCCAGTAGTATAGAGTCAGCAGCTCCCCAAGAGACCCAGTACTTC.

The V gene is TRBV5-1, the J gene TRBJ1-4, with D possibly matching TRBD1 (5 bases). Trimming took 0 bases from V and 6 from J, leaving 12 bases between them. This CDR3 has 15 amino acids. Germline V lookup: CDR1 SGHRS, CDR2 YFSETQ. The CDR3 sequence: CASSLEGAFDEKLFF. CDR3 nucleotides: TGCGCCAGCAGCTTGGAAGGGGCGTTTGATGAAAAACTGTTTTTT.

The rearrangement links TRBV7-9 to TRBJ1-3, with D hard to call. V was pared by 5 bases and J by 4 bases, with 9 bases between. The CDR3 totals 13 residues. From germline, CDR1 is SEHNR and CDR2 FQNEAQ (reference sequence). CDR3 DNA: TGTGCCAGCAGCGATATCCAGGGAAACACCATATATTTT. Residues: CASSDIQGNTIYF.

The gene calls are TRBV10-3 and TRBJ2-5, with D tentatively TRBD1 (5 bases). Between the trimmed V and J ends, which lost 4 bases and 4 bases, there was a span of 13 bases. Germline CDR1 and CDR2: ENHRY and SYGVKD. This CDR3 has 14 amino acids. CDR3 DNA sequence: TGTGCCATCAGTGGTATCCAGGGCGCAGAGACCCAGTACTTC. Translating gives CAISGIQGAETQYF.